This TCR beta chain was identified in a study of vaccination effects on CD4 cells after COVID-19. Sequencing was performed with immunoSEQ multiplex PCR; in TCRdb, only in-frame clones are kept and a portion is missing. The sample holds roughly 15,000 clones, about 80% seen once. V lost 2 bases to trimming and J lost 5 bases; unmatched junction nucleotides: 5. CDR3 size: 15 residues. Germline V gives CDR1 SEHNR, CDR2 FQNEAQ (reference sequence). This clone has a handful of counts. Its antigen remains unknown. Antigen-specific CD4+ T cells were first expanded with viral peptide pools by the ViraFEST assay and only then sequenced. The culture ran for around 10 days before CD4+ T cells were isolated. It was between March and December 2020 that the person had a SARS-CoV-2 infection confirmed by PCR. It was two doses of either the BNT162b2 or mRNA-1273 vaccine that participants received.

The sequences come from CD4+ T cells from PBMCs cultured with SARS-CoV-2 spike peptides, collected after COVID-19 vaccination. The chain carries TRBV7-9 and TRBJ2-2; 7 nucleotides line up with TRBD1. The source is a human donor who had a prior SARS-CoV-2 infection. This chain's CDR3 is CASSLTGVSTGELFF. DNA for the CDR3: TGTGCCAGCAGCTTAACAGGGGTGTCGACCGGGGAGCTGTTTTTT.